The 5 T cell receptor beta chains given below trace back to one sample, sequenced in a study of blood T cell repertoires in COVID-19. Sequenced by immunoSEQ multiplex PCR; TCRdb stores in-frame clones only, minus some. The sample carries under 150,000 clones, roughly four fifths recorded once. Sequences were obtained from PBMCs or T cells enriched from blood (not recorded which). The receptors stem from a man aged 30-40 years who had recovered from COVID-19.

This chain joins TRBV7-2 and TRBJ1-2, with D hard to call. Germline V gives CDR1 SGHTA, CDR2 FQGNSA. The CDR3 covers 16 residues. Trimming left V 1 base short and J 0 bases short, with 12 bases between. As DNA, the CDR3 is TGTGCCAGCAGCTTAGGGTTGGTGGGCTCTAACTATGGCTACACCTTC. Translating gives CASSLGLVGSNYGYTF.

This clone has more than one count but fewer than ten. This rearrangement joins TRBV10-1 to TRBJ2-3; TRBD2 aligns across 12 bases. CDR1 and CDR2 (germline): WNHNN, SYGVQD (reference sequence). The junction had 3 bases not matched to a gene; V was cut back by 3 bases and J by 5 bases. There are 15 residues in the CDR3. The CDR3 DNA reads as TGCGCCAGCAGTGACCCGGGACTAGCGGGAGATACGCAGTATTTT. Its protein product is CASSDPGLAGDTQYF.

V is TRBV15 and J is TRBJ1-2; 7 bases are shared with TRBD1. This CDR3 comprises 14 residues. The V gene's germline CDR1 is LNHNV and CDR2 YYDKDF (reference sequence). Trimming took 2 bases from V and 4 from J; bases not matched to a gene: 4. CDR3 protein: CATSRTGAAYGYTF. The DNA of the CDR3 is TGTGCCACCAGCAGAACAGGGGCTGCCTATGGCTACACCTTC.

The chain carries TRBV5-1 and TRBJ1-4, with D possibly matching TRBD1 (6 bases). Germline V gene sequence: CDR1 SGHRS, CDR2 YFSETQ. This CDR3 is 16 amino acids long. Trimming shortened V by 6 bases and J by 3 bases, and 18 bases separated the two germline ends. This chain's CDR3 is CASKFDPEGANEKLFF. CDR3 DNA: TGCGCCAGCAAATTTGACCCCGAGGGGGCTAATGAAAAACTGTTTTTT. The full variable domain, rest sourced from reference TRBV5-1 and TRBJ1-4, is KAGVTQTPRYLIKTRGQQVTLSCSPISGHRSVSWYQQTPGQGLQFLFEYFSETQRNKGNFPGRFSGRQFSNSRSEMNVSTLELGDSALYLCASKFDPEGANEKLFFGSGTQLSVL.

The chain couples TRBV27 to TRBJ2-3, with D uncertain. The CDR3 covers 14 residues. From germline, CDR1 is MNHEY and CDR2 SMNVEV (reference sequence). V lost 5 bases and J lost 6, with 15 bases in between. The CDR3 region is CASSPPPALDTQYF. CDR3 DNA sequence: TGTGCCAGCAGTCCCCCCCCAGCGCTGGATACGCAGTATTTT.